Presented here are 18 T cell receptor beta chains from one specimen sequenced in a study of blood T cell repertoires in COVID-19. Generated by immunoSEQ multiplex PCR, the TCRdb table keeps only in-frame clones and is missing some. This table has around 230,000 clones, around 83% appearing once. The sequenced material came from peripheral blood. The source is a woman aged 60-70 years with active or convalescent COVID-19.

The chain uses TRBV6-5 and TRBJ2-7; D gene ambiguous. Trimming took off 9 bases at V and 3 bases at J, with 15 bases between the two ends. The CDR3 has 13 residues. Germline loops: CDR1 MNHEY, CDR2 SVGAGI. The CDR3 coding sequence is TGTGCCAGTCATCGCGGCCTAGGCTACGAGCAGTACTTC. Translating gives CASHRGLGYEQYF.

The chain has TRBV19 and TRBJ1-6, with a weak D call TRBD1 (6 bases). Germline lookup yields CDR1 LNHDA and CDR2 SQIVND (reference sequence). The CDR3 has 15 amino acids. V gave up 6 bases and J gave up 4 bases, with 13 bases separating them. This CDR3 is CASRNRELYNSPLHF. The DNA for the CDR3 is TGTGCCAGTAGGAACAGGGAGCTTTATAATTCACCCCTCCACTTT.

This chain joins TRBV19 and TRBJ1-1; 11 bases match TRBD1. J gave up 6 bases and V 5 bases, and 5 bases lay outside the gene matches. Germline loops: CDR1 LNHDA, CDR2 SQIVND (reference sequence). CDR3 length equals 14 residues. The CDR3: CASSGRTGGPEAFF. CDR3 DNA sequence: TGTGCCAGTAGTGGCAGGACAGGGGGCCCTGAAGCTTTCTTT.

Concerning this clone: The junction does not match germline at one end; this may be a read error. V and J are TRBV6-2 or TRBV6-3 and TRBJ1-6; D is possibly TRBD1 (5 bases). Germline V gene lookup returns CDR1 MNHEY and CDR2 SVGEGT. This CDR3 is built from 15 residues. The CDR3 region has the DNA TGTGCCAGCAGTAACTCCCGCGGGGGGTGGTCACCCCTCCACTTT. Its protein product is CASSNSRGGWSPLHF.

The rearrangement links TRBV6-6 to TRBJ2-7; D is possibly TRBD1 (6 bases). This CDR3 contains 12 residues. V lost 7 bases and J lost 6, with 13 bases in between. Germline V lookup: CDR1 MNHNY, CDR2 SVGAGI (reference sequence). DNA of the CDR3: TGTGCCAGCACTACAAACAGGGCCGAGCAGTACTTC. Translating gives CASTTNRAEQYF.

CDR3 residues: CASSHWQGATYYNSPLHF. The CDR3 DNA follows: TGTGCCAGCAGCCACTGGCAGGGGGCAACATACTATAATTCACCCCTCCACTTT. The rearrangement uses TRBV5-4 and TRBJ1-6, with 8 bases aligning to TRBD1. The CDR3 contains 18 residues. Germline CDR1 and CDR2: SGHNT and YYREEE (reference sequence). With V trimmed by 4 bases and J by 3 bases, 12 bases remained unmatched.

This clone was observed a handful of times. This sequence joins TRBV12-3 or TRBV12-4 and TRBJ1-6; TRBD1 might be the D (6 bases). The V and J ends lost 5 bases and 10 bases respectively, with 12 bases between them. CDR3 length: 13 amino acids. CDR3 sequence: CASSRQVGSPLHF. In DNA, the CDR3 is TGTGCCAGCAGTCGACAGGTGGGGTCACCCCTCCACTTT.

V is TRBV7-6 and J is TRBJ2-5; D not certain. CDR1 SGHVS and CDR2 FNYEAQ come from the germline V gene. This CDR3 is 15 amino acids long. The V and J ends lost 0 bases and 1 base respectively, with 9 bases between them. CDR3 residues: CASSLALAVQETQYF. The DNA of the CDR3 is TGTGCCAGCAGCTTAGCGCTCGCAGTCCAAGAGACCCAGTACTTC.

This chain joins TRBV9 and TRBJ2-1; 7 bases fit TRBD1. The germline V gene encodes CDR1 SGDLS and CDR2 YYNGEE. The CDR3 runs to 16 residues. The junction had 15 bases not matched to a gene; V was cut back by 4 bases and J by 8 bases. The CDR3 sequence is CASSPQWETGYHEQFF. The DNA of the CDR3 is TGTGCCAGCAGCCCGCAGTGGGAGACAGGGTACCATGAGCAGTTCTTC.

This clone was seen a few times. V usage is TRBV4-1 and J usage is TRBJ2-7; 7 nucleotides agree with TRBD1. This CDR3 comprises 15 residues. V shed 1 base and J 5 bases; nucleotides not matched to a gene: 8. Germline CDR1 reads MGHRA; CDR2 reads YSYEKL. CDR3 amino acids: CASSQGDRVPDEQYF. CDR3 in DNA: TGCGCCAGCAGCCAAGGAGACAGGGTTCCGGACGAGCAGTACTTC.

Only a few counts were recorded for this clone. Other DNA variants within this sample encode the same CDR3. The chain uses TRBV7-8 and TRBJ2-2; D is ambiguous. V was cut by 5 bases and J by 8 bases, with 6 bases left in between. CDR3 length equals 11 residues. Germline V gene lookup returns CDR1 SGHVS and CDR2 FQNEAQ. This chain's CDR3 is CASSPTGELFF. In nucleotides, the CDR3 is TGTGCCAGCAGCCCCACTGGGGAGCTGTTTTTT.

Only one count was recorded for this clone. The V gene is TRBV19, the J gene TRBJ2-6; 10 bases align to TRBD1. V lost 6 bases, J lost 4 bases, and 3 bases stayed unmatched. The CDR3 spans 15 residues. Germline CDR1 reads LNHDA; CDR2 reads SQIVND (reference sequence). DNA for the CDR3: TGTGCCAGTAGCGGACAGGGGGGAGGGGCCAACGTCCTGACTTTC. This translates into CASSGQGGGANVLTF. Drawing the rest from reference TRBV19 and TRBJ2-6, the complete variable domain is DGGITQSPKYLFRKEGQNVTLSCEQNLNHDAMYWYRQDPGQGLRLIYYSQIVNDFQKGDIAEGYSVSREKKESFPLTVTSAQKNPTAFYLCASSGQGGGANVLTFGAGSRLTVL.

This clone was detected only a few times. This chain joins TRBV9 and TRBJ1-2, with TRBD1 matching over 7 bases. CDR3 length equals 17 residues. Germline V gene sequence: CDR1 SGDLS, CDR2 YYNGEE. V was clipped by 0 bases and J by 5 bases; unmatched bases: 13. The CDR3 nucleotides read TGTGCCAGCAGCGTAGAGCGACAGGGAGGAGGGACTTATGGCTACACCTTC. Its translation: CASSVERQGGGTYGYTF.

The chain recombines TRBV7-9 with TRBJ2-3; maybe TRBD1 (5 bases). Trimming took 5 bases from V and 9 from J, leaving 30 bases between them. The V gene's germline CDR1 is SEHNR and CDR2 FQNEAQ (reference sequence). CDR3 length: 18 amino acids. CDR3 in amino acids: CASSPVGPALKGAGTQYF. Here the CDR3 DNA reads TGTGCCAGCAGCCCCGTGGGGCCAGCGCTAAAGGGTGCTGGAACGCAGTATTTT.

The J gene is TRBJ2-7, the V gene TRBV6-2 or TRBV6-3; perhaps TRBD1 as D (5 bases). Germline V lookup: CDR1 MNHEY, CDR2 SVGEGT. This CDR3 contains 13 residues. V lost 6 bases and J lost 6, with 15 bases in between. The CDR3 here is CASSVGARTEQYF. In DNA, the CDR3 is TGTGCCAGCAGCGTAGGGGCGCGCACCGAGCAGTACTTC.

The chain uses TRBV6-2 or TRBV6-3 and TRBJ2-5; D unresolved. CDR1 is MNHEY, CDR2 SVGEGT, per germline. V was trimmed by 2 bases and J by 4 bases, leaving 5 bases between them. The CDR3 runs 12 residues. The CDR3 nucleotides read TGTGCCAGCAGTTACCCCGGAGAGACCCAGTACTTC. It yields the protein CASSYPGETQYF.

V and J are TRBV6-1 and TRBJ1-1; 7 nucleotides agree with TRBD1. Germline lookup yields CDR1 MNHNS and CDR2 SASEGT. This CDR3 comprises 14 residues. V was clipped by 1 base and J by 4 bases; unmatched bases: 3. CDR3 loop: CASSEGQGRTEAFF. CDR3 sequence (DNA): TGTGCCAGCAGTGAAGGACAGGGACGCACTGAAGCTTTCTTT.

The CDR3 bases are TGTGCCAGCAGTTTCCGGGGGCAGCCCCAGCATTTT. Amino acid sequence: CASSFRGQPQHF. The gene calls are TRBV27 and TRBJ1-5; TRBD1 might be the D (5 bases). The germline V gene encodes CDR1 MNHEY and CDR2 SMNVEV (reference sequence). The CDR3 extends over 12 amino acids. V was pared by 3 bases and J by 7 bases, with 7 bases between.